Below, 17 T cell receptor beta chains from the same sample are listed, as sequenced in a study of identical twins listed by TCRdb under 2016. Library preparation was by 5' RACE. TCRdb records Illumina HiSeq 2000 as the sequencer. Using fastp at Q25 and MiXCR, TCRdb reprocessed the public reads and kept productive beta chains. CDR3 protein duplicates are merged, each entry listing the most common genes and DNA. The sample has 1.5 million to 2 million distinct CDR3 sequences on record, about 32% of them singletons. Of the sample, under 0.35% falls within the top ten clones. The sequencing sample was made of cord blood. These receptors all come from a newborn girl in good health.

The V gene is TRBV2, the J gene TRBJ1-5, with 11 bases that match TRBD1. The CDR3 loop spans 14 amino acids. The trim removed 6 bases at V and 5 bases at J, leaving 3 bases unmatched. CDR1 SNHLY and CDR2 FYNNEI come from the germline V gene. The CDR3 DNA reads TGTGCCAGCAGCGGGACAGGGGGGTATCAGCCCCAGCATTTT. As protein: CASSGTGGYQPQHF.

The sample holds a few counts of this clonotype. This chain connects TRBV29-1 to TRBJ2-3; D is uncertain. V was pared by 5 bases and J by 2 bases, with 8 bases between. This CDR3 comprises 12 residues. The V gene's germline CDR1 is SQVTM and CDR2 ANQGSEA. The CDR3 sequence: CSVIRYTDTQYF. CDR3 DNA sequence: TGCAGCGTTATCCGGTACACAGATACGCAGTATTTT.

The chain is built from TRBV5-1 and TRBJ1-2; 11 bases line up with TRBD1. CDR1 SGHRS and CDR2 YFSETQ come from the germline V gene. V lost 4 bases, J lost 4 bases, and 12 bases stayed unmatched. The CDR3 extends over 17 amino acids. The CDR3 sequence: CASSPDRTGGASYGYTF. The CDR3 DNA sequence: TGCGCCAGCAGCCCCGATAGGACAGGGGGCGCGAGCTATGGCTACACCTTC. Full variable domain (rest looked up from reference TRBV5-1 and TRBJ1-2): KAGVTQTPRYLIKTRGQQVTLSCSPISGHRSVSWYQQTPGQGLQFLFEYFSETQRNKGNFPGRFSGRQFSNSRSEMNVSTLELGDSALYLCASSPDRTGGASYGYTFGSGTRLTVV.

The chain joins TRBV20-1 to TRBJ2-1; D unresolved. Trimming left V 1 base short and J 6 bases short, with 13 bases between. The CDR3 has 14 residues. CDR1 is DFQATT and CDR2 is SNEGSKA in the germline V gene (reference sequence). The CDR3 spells CSARVAVHGNEQFF. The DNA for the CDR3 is TGCAGTGCTAGAGTAGCAGTCCATGGCAATGAGCAGTTCTTC.

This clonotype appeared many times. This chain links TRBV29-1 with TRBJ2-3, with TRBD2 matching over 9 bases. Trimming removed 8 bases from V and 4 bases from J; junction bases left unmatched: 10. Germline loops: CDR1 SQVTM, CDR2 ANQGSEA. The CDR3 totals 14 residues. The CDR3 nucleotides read TGCAGCACCCGCGCGGGGGGGCTGGCAGATACGCAGTATTTT. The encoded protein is CSTRAGGLADTQYF.

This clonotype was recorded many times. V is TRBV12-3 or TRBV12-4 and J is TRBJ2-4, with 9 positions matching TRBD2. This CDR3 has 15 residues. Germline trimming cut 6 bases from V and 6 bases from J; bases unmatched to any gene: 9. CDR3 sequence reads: CASRPGLARGNIQYF. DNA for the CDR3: TGTGCCAGCAGACCCGGACTAGCGAGGGGAAACATTCAGTACTTC.

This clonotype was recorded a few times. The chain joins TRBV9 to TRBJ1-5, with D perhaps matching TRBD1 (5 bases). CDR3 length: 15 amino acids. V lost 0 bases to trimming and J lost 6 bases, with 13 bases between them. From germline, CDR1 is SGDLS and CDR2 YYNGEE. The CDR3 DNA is TGTGCCAGCAGCGTAGGACCCGAGGGGTTTCAGCCCCAGCATTTT. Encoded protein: CASSVGPEGFQPQHF.

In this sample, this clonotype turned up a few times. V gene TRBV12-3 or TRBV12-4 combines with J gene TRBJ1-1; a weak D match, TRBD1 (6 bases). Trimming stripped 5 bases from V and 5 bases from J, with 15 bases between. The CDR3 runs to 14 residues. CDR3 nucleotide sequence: TGTGCCAGCAGTATGACAGGCGGGTGGACTGAAGCTTTCTTT. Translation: CASSMTGGWTEAFF.

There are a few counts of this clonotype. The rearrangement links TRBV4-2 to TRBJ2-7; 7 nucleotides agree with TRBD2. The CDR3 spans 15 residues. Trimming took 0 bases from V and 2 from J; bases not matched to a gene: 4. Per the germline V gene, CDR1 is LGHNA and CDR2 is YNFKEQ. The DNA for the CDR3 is TGTGCCAGCAGCCAAGATTTACTAGCGCCCTACGAGCAGTACTTC. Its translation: CASSQDLLAPYEQYF.

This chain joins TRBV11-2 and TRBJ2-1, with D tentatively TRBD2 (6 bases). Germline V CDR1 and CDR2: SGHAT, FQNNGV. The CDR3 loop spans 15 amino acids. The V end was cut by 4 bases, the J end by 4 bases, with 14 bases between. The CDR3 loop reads CASSSTGEFYNEQFF. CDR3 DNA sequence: TGTGCCAGCAGCTCTACGGGGGAGTTTTACAATGAGCAGTTCTTC.

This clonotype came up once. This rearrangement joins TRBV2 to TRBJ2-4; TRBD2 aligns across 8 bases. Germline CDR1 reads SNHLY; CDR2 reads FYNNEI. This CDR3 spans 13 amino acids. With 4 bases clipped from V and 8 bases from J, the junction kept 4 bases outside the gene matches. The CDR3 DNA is TGTGCCAGCAGTGTAAGCGGGAGTCACATTCAGTACTTC. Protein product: CASSVSGSHIQYF.

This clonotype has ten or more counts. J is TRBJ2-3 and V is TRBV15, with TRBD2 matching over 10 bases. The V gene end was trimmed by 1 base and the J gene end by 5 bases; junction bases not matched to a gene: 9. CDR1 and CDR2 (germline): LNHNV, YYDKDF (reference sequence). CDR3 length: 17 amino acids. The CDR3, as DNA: TGTGCCACCAGCAGAGTATCTAGCGGGAGTGGGAGAGATACGCAGTATTTT. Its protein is CATSRVSSGSGRDTQYF.

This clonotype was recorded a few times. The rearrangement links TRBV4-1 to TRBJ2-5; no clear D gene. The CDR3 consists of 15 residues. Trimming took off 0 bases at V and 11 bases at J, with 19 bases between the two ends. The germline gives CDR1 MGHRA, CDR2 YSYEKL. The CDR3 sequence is CASSQDGHSYNEQYF. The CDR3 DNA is TGCGCCAGCAGCCAAGACGGTCACTCCTACAATGAGCAGTACTTC.

The CDR3 DNA follows: TGCGCCAGCAGCGCCGGGACAGGGAACATGAACACTGAAGCTTTCTTT. Its protein is CASSAGTGNMNTEAFF. J is TRBJ1-1 and V is TRBV5-1, with TRBD1 matching over 9 bases. CDR1 and CDR2 (germline): SGHRS, YFSETQ. V lost 4 bases, J lost 0 bases, and 7 bases stayed unmatched. The CDR3 spans 16 residues.

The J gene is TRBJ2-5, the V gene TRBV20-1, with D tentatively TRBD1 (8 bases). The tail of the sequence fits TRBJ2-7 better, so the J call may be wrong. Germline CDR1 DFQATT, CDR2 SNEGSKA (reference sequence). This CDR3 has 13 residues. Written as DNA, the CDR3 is TGCAGTGCGAAGCGGGACAGGAACCACGAGCAGTACTTC. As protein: CSAKRDRNHEQYF.

CDR3 residues: CASSLYGSKNIQYF. For the CDR3, the DNA is TGTGCCAGCAGCTTATATGGGTCCAAAAACATTCAGTACTTC. V usage is TRBV7-2 and J usage is TRBJ2-4, with unresolved D. In germline, CDR1 is SGHTA, CDR2 FQGNSA. The CDR3 totals 14 residues. Trimming cost V 2 bases and J 2 bases, with 7 bases left between them.

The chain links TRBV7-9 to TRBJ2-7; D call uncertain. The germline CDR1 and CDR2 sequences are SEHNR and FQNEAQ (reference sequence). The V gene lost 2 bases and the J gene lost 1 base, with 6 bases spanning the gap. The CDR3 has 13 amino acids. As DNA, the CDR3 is TGTGCCAGCAGCTTAAAGGAGTCCTACGAGCAGTACTTC. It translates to CASSLKESYEQYF.